The next 11 T cell receptor beta chains were all read from a single sample in a study of blood T cell repertoires in COVID-19. Clones were sequenced by immunoSEQ multiplex PCR, and TCRdb holds only the in-frame ones, with some missing. The sample contains around 300,000 clones, roughly 89% of which appear only once. Material: PBMCs or T cells enriched from blood (not recorded which). These receptors were obtained from a woman aged 25 to 45 who had recovered from COVID-19.

The chain combines TRBV28 with TRBJ1-1; D might be TRBD1 (6 bases). Deletions cut 11 bases from V and 3 bases from J, with 22 bases between. The length of the CDR3 is 15 residues. The V gene's germline CDR1 is MDHEN and CDR2 SYDVKM. The DNA of the CDR3 is TGTGCCTTATTCCCCAGGGGATCCGGGTACACTGAAGCTTTCTTT. It codes for CALFPRGSGYTEAFF. Supplemented by reference TRBV28 and TRBJ1-1, the full variable domain reads DVKVTQSSRYLVKRTGEKVFLECVQDMDHENMFWYRQDPGLGLRLIYFSYDVKMKEKGDIPEGYSVSREKKERFSLILESASTNQTSMYLCALFPRGSGYTEAFFGQGTRLTVV.

The chain recombines TRBV4-1 with TRBJ2-3, with 10 bases fitting TRBD1. This CDR3 region has 16 residues. The germline gives CDR1 MGHRA, CDR2 YSYEKL. Unmatched junction bases numbered 4, after V lost 0 bases and J lost 4 bases. CDR3: CASSQDGDRGADTQYF. The CDR3 DNA reads TGCGCCAGCAGCCAAGATGGGGACAGGGGCGCAGATACGCAGTATTTT.

The rearrangement uses TRBV6-6 and TRBJ1-6; 7 nucleotides align to TRBD1. Germline V gene lookup returns CDR1 MNHNY and CDR2 SVGAGI (reference sequence). The ends lost 6 bases at V and 7 bases at J; junction bases unmatched: 6. The CDR3 consists of 14 residues. The CDR3, as DNA: TGTGCCAGCAGCACCGGGACAGTGAATTCACCCCTCCACTTT. Translation: CASSTGTVNSPLHF.

The chain links TRBV10-3 to TRBJ2-1, with 8 bases fitting TRBD2. The CDR3 contains 23 residues. Germline V lookup: CDR1 ENHRY, CDR2 SYGVKD. Germline trimming cut 0 bases from V and 8 bases from J; bases unmatched to any gene: 30. CDR3 nucleotides: TGTGCCATCAGTGAGTCTACGCTCCAAACCTTTAGCGGGAATTTCAATTTTGGTTATGAGCAGTTCTTC. This gives the protein CAISESTLQTFSGNFNFGYEQFF.

The chain carries TRBV2 and TRBJ1-1, with D tentatively TRBD1 (5 bases). With 6 bases removed from V and 4 bases from J, the gap between germline ends came to 15 bases. The V gene's germline CDR1 is SNHLY and CDR2 FYNNEI. The CDR3 is 14 residues long. CDR3 nucleotide sequence: TGTGCCAGCAGGCTGGGGGGTAAGGGCACTGAAGCTTTCTTT. Translating gives CASRLGGKGTEAFF.

This chain links TRBV21-1 with TRBJ2-1; TRBD2, the D gene given by the table, was not confirmed from the DNA. TRBV21-1 is a documented pseudogene. The CDR3 consists of 17 residues. This chain's CDR3 is CASSKTSEALIHNEQFF. Written as DNA, the CDR3 is TGTGCCAGCAGCAAGACTAGTGAGGCCTTAATCCACAATGAGCAGTTCTTC.

The genes are TRBV29-1 and TRBJ2-3; possibly TRBD2 for D (5 bases). Trimming took off 6 bases at V and 0 bases at J, with 10 bases between the two ends. The CDR3 runs 13 residues. The germline CDR1 and CDR2 sequences are SQVTM and ANQGSEA. The CDR3 DNA reads TGCAGCGTAGAGGGTTCTAGCACAGATACGCAGTATTTT. Residues: CSVEGSSTDTQYF.

The V and J genes are TRBV10-3 and TRBJ2-1; D is possibly TRBD2 (7 bases). CDR1 ENHRY and CDR2 SYGVKD come from the germline V gene. Deletions cut 6 bases from V and 0 bases from J, with 18 bases between. The CDR3 length is 17 residues. The CDR3, as DNA: TGTGCCATCAGAGACCGGGGGGCCAAGAGCTCCTACAATGAGCAGTTCTTC. Amino acid sequence: CAIRDRGAKSSYNEQFF.

J is TRBJ2-7 and V is TRBV5-6, with TRBD2 as a possible D gene (5 bases). CDR1 and CDR2 from the germline V gene are SGHDT and YYEEEE. The CDR3 has 13 residues. Trimming took off 1 base at V and 5 bases at J, with 10 bases between the two ends. CDR3 in DNA: TGTGCCAGCAGCTTGCGGGGTGGCGACGAGCAGTACTTC. It specifies CASSLRGGDEQYF.

In DNA, the CDR3 is TGTGCCAGCTCACCCCAAGACAGGAGCTCTGGAAACACCATATATTTT. Protein sequence: CASSPQDRSSGNTIYF. The chain employs TRBV18 and TRBJ1-3, with D possibly matching TRBD1 (6 bases). Germline V gene lookup returns CDR1 KGHSH and CDR2 LQKENI. V dropped 3 bases and J dropped 0 bases, with 12 bases sitting between them. The CDR3 spans 16 residues.

V is TRBV27 and J is TRBJ1-2; D might be TRBD1 (6 bases). CDR1 is MNHEY and CDR2 is SMNVEV in the germline V gene (reference sequence). This CDR3 is 15 amino acids long. The V gene lost 5 bases and the J gene lost 0 bases, with 13 bases spanning the gap. In DNA form, the CDR3 reads TGTGCCAGCAGTCGGGCAGGGGCTACTAACTATGGCTACACCTTC. This gives the protein CASSRAGATNYGYTF.